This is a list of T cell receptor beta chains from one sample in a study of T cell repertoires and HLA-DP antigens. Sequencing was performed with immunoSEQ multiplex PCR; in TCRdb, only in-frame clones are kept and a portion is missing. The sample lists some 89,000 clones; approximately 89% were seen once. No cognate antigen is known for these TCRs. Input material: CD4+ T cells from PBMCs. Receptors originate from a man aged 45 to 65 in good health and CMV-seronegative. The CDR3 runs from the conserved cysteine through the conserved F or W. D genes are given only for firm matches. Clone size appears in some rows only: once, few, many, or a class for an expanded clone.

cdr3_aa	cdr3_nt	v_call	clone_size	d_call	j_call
CASSLTPGVMNTEAFF	TGTGCCAGCAGCTTAACGCCGGGGGTGATGAACACTGAAGCTTTCTTT	TRBV5-5	.	.	TRBJ1-1
CASSILADAAYEQYF	TGTGCCAGCTCAATACTAGCGGACGCCGCCTACGAGCAGTACTTC	TRBV18	.	TRBD2	TRBJ2-7
CASSERGGRYTQYF	TGTGCCAGCAGCGAGCGGGGGGGCCGTTATACGCAGTATTTT	TRBV7-9	.	TRBD2	TRBJ2-3
CASSQDGAGSSGNTIYF	TGCGCCAGCAGCCAAGATGGGGCCGGGTCCTCTGGAAACACCATATATTTT	TRBV4-3	.	.	TRBJ1-3
CASSARAQETQYF	TGTGCCAGCAGCGCGAGGGCCCAAGAGACCCAGTACTTC	TRBV7-8	.	.	TRBJ2-5
CASSSTDGNQPQHF	TGTGCCAGCAGCTCGACAGACGGCAATCAGCCCCAGCATTTT	TRBV7-9	.	.	TRBJ1-5
CASSHRQGAGSETQYF	TGTGCCAGCAGCCATCGACAGGGGGCTGGGTCAGAGACCCAGTACTTC	TRBV11-3	.	TRBD1	TRBJ2-5
CASSFEVIGGEGTEAFF	TGTGCCAGCAGCTTCGAGGTGATAGGGGGGGAGGGCACTGAAGCTTTCTTT	TRBV7-9	.	.	TRBJ1-1
CASSGSLGAFF	TGTGCCAGCAGTGGGTCATTAGGAGCTTTCTTT	TRBV2	few	.	TRBJ1-1
CSAENEKLFF	TGCAGCGCCGAAAATGAAAAACTGTTTTTT	TRBV29-1	.	.	TRBJ1-4
CSVVGQGGGKNTGELFF	TGCAGCGTTGTAGGACAGGGTGGGGGTAAAAACACCGGGGAGCTGTTTTTT	TRBV29-1	.	TRBD1	TRBJ2-2
CASSYSRGTQETQYF	TGTGCCAGCAGTTACTCGAGGGGGACCCAGGAGACCCAGTACTTC	TRBV6-5	.	.	TRBJ2-5
CAWSLGTVGEQYF	TGTGCCTGGAGCCTAGGGACAGTGGGCGAGCAGTACTTC	TRBV30	.	TRBD1	TRBJ2-7
CASSSGLGNTEAFF	TGTGCCAGCAGTTCAGGGTTGGGGAACACTGAAGCTTTCTTT	TRBV27	.	.	TRBJ1-1
CASSIGLSNYGYTF	TGTGCCAGTAGTATTGGACTTTCTAACTATGGCTACACCTTC	TRBV19	.	.	TRBJ1-2
CASTSSGQENYGYTF	TGTGCCAGCACCTCCTCGGGACAAGAAAACTATGGCTACACCTTC	TRBV27	.	.	TRBJ1-2
CASSPSEGGVPEAFF	TGTGCCAGCTCACCATCTGAAGGGGGCGTCCCTGAAGCTTTCTTT	TRBV18	.	TRBD1	TRBJ1-1
CAWAKLSSGNTIYF	TGTGCCTGGGCTAAATTGAGCTCTGGAAACACCATATATTTT	TRBV30	.	.	TRBJ1-3
CASSIGQVNQETQYF	TGTGCCAGTAGTATAGGACAGGTGAACCAAGAGACCCAGTACTTC	TRBV19	.	.	TRBJ2-5
CASSDTDREETQYF	TGTGCCAGCAGTGACACGGACAGGGAAGAGACCCAGTACTTC	TRBV6-1	.	TRBD1	TRBJ2-5
CASSQERGFQETQYF	TGTGCCAGCAGCCAAGAAAGGGGGTTTCAAGAGACCCAGTACTTC	TRBV14	.	.	TRBJ2-5
CASGTSPRELFF	TGCGCCAGCGGGACTAGCCCCCGGGAGCTGTTTTTT	TRBV10-2	.	TRBD2	TRBJ2-2
CASSIVASGSYEQYF	TGTGCCAGTAGTATAGTAGCTAGCGGTAGCTACGAGCAGTACTTC	TRBV19	once	TRBD2	TRBJ2-7
CASSATSGRVETQYF	TGTGCCAGCAGCGCGACTAGCGGGAGGGTTGAGACCCAGTACTTC	TRBV9	.	TRBD2	TRBJ2-5
CASSQAGVTNEKLFF	TGTGCCAGCAGCCAGGCAGGGGTAACTAATGAAAAACTGTTTTTT	TRBV14	few	.	TRBJ1-4
CASSGGTSAVSQYF	TGCGCCAGCAGTGGAGGGACTAGCGCTGTATCGCAGTATTTT	TRBV10-1	once	TRBD2	TRBJ2-3
CASSPGQNSNQPQHF	TGTGCCAGCAGCCCTGGACAGAATAGCAATCAGCCCCAGCATTTT	TRBV6-5	.	.	TRBJ1-5
CTSTPGGSYSNQPQHF	TGCACCAGCACCCCGGGGGGATCCTATAGCAATCAGCCCCAGCATTTT	TRBV1	.	.	TRBJ1-5
CAAMTGSSYGYTF	TGTGCCGCGATGACAGGGTCAAGCTATGGCTACACCTTC	TRBV10-3	.	TRBD1	TRBJ1-2
CASSLEVRVATEAFF	TGTGCCAGCAGCCTAGAGGTGAGGGTGGCGACTGAAGCTTTCTTT	TRBV5-4	.	.	TRBJ1-1
CASSPGGAGNTIYF	TGTGCCAGCAGCCCAGGAGGGGCGGGAAACACCATATATTTT	TRBV14	.	.	TRBJ1-3
CASSLEGKSYEQYF	TGCGCCAGCAGCTTAGAGGGTAAATCCTACGAGCAGTACTTC	TRBV5-1	.	.	TRBJ2-7
CASSLGTDTQYF	TGTGCCAGCAGTTTGGGCACAGATACGCAGTATTTT	TRBV28	.	.	TRBJ2-3
CASSLDRETLYEQYF	TGCGCCAGCAGCTTGGACAGGGAGACCCTATACGAGCAGTACTTC	TRBV5-1	.	.	TRBJ2-7
CASRQIARGGEKLFF	TGTGCCAGCAGACAAATCGCCAGGGGCGGAGAAAAACTGTTTTTT	TRBV6-6	.	.	TRBJ1-4
CASSSTGPHIYGYTF	TGTGCCAGCTCATCCACAGGGCCCCACATCTATGGCTACACCTTC	TRBV18	few	.	TRBJ1-2
CASSLAGLDTDTQYF	TGCGCCAGCAGCTTGGCAGGTCTCGACACAGATACGCAGTATTTT	TRBV5-1	.	.	TRBJ2-3
CASSLVGGDQPQHF	TGTGCCAGCAGCTTAGTTGGGGGAGATCAGCCCCAGCATTTT	TRBV7-2	.	.	TRBJ1-5
CASSLGYGQGRENTEAFF	TGCGCCAGCAGCTTGGGTTACGGACAAGGCAGGGAGAACACTGAAGCTTTCTTT	TRBV5-1	.	.	TRBJ1-1
CASSLAFRTYEQYF	TGTGCCAGCAGCTTAGCGTTTAGGACCTACGAGCAGTACTTC	TRBV7-2	.	.	TRBJ2-7
CASSIQKYSPLHF	TGTGCCAGCAGCATACAGAAATATTCACCCCTCCACTTT	TRBV7-3	.	.	TRBJ1-6
CASSLWGEPGELFF	TGTGCCAGCAGTTTATGGGGGGAACCCGGGGAGCTGTTTTTT	TRBV27	.	.	TRBJ2-2
CASSPRVSGSGNTIYF	TGTGCCAGCTCACCCAGGGTCTCGGGCTCTGGAAACACCATATATTTT	TRBV18	.	.	TRBJ1-3
CASSYGAGRTDTQYF	TGTGCCAGCAGTTACGGGGCAGGACGCACAGATACGCAGTATTTT	TRBV6-6	.	.	TRBJ2-3
CASSLGSGNTGELFF	TGTGCCAGCAGCTTAGGTAGCGGAAACACCGGGGAGCTGTTTTTT	TRBV7-2	.	.	TRBJ2-2
CASSSNTGELFF	TGTGCCAGCAGCTCCAACACCGGGGAGCTGTTTTTT	TRBV7-6	.	.	TRBJ2-2
CASSQRGLWTAQETQYF	TGTGCCAGCAGCCAAAGGGGTCTTTGGACAGCGCAAGAGACCCAGTACTTC	TRBV14	.	.	TRBJ2-5
CATRNRGGGNTIYF	TGTGCCACCCGGAACAGGGGAGGTGGAAACACCATATATTTT	TRBV19	.	TRBD1	TRBJ1-3
CASSRKGQGFGGYTF	TGTGCCAGCAGTCGTAAAGGACAGGGGTTCGGTGGCTACACCTTC	TRBV27	once	TRBD1	TRBJ1-2
CASVPSSYNEQFF	TGTGCCAGCGTTCCTAGCTCCTACAATGAGCAGTTCTTC	TRBV6-6	.	.	TRBJ2-1
CASRRLAGGQETQYF	TGTGCCAGCAGGAGACTAGCGGGAGGCCAAGAGACCCAGTACTTC	TRBV2	.	TRBD2	TRBJ2-5
CASSSDKIAFF	TGTGCCAGCAGTTCAGACAAAATAGCTTTCTTT	TRBV2	.	.	TRBJ1-1
CASSQVETPMYGNTIYF	TGCGCCAGCAGCCAAGTCGAAACACCGATGTACGGAAACACCATATATTTT	TRBV4-1	.	.	TRBJ1-3
CAISDVAGMSTGELFF	TGTGCCATCAGTGATGTGGCAGGGATGAGCACCGGGGAGCTGTTTTTT	TRBV10-3	.	.	TRBJ2-2
CASSIPITNQPQHF	TGTGCCAGTAGTATCCCAATAACCAACCAGCCCCAGCATTTT	TRBV19	once	.	TRBJ1-5
CASSLDGNLGNQPQHF	TGCGCCAGCAGTCTGGACGGAAACCTAGGGAATCAGCCCCAGCATTTT	TRBV5-1	once	.	TRBJ1-5
CASNPDRVGNTIYF	TGTGCCAGCAACCCCGACAGGGTAGGAAACACCATATATTTT	TRBV7-9	many	TRBD1	TRBJ1-3
CASRGEGASYEQYF	TGTGCCAGCAGGGGGGAGGGGGCGTCCTACGAGCAGTACTTC	TRBV2	.	.	TRBJ2-7
CASSLGPEQYF	TGTGCCAGCAGCTTGGGTCCCGAGCAGTACTTC	TRBV11-2	.	.	TRBJ2-7
CASSIVAGYEQYF	TGTGCCAGTAGTATAGTCGCAGGCTACGAGCAGTACTTC	TRBV19	.	.	TRBJ2-7